The table lists the clone carrying this T cell receptor (beta chain) with a few counts. Antigen specificity is unknown. This sample is drawn from a study of cytomegalovirus exposure and HLA in healthy donors. Whole-study results and caveats: Evidence from a later analysis indicated that most CMV-associated TCR beta chains looked HLA-restricted.

Sampled while nominally healthy, donors likely had unrecorded immune exposures. Researchers ran the PCR with 60 Vbeta and 13 Jbeta primers. Sequencing used immunoSEQ multiplex PCR; TCRdb keeps in-frame clones, though not all of them. The sample consists of approximately 150,000 clones, 70% to 80% of them appearing once. The sequence derives from a woman in her thirties or forties in good health and CMV-seronegative. Sample: PBMCs.

The CDR3 is CASSEKTGGETQYF. The CDR3 DNA reads TGTGCCAGCAGTGAGAAGACAGGTGGAGAGACCCAGTACTTC. The chain combines TRBV2 with TRBJ2-5; D is possibly TRBD1 (6 bases). In germline, CDR1 is SNHLY, CDR2 FYNNEI. V dropped 3 bases and J dropped 4 bases, with 12 bases sitting between them. This CDR3 is 14 amino acids long.